The 11 T cell receptor beta chains given below trace back to one sample, sequenced in a study of cytomegalovirus exposure and HLA in healthy donors. Researchers ran the PCR with 60 Vbeta and 13 Jbeta primers. Using immunoSEQ multiplex PCR, the repertoire was profiled, and TCRdb retains in-frame clones only, with some absent. The table has 100,000 or so clones, roughly 82% seen once; the top ten hold roughly 11%. Sequences were obtained from PBMCs. These TCRs come from a man aged 35 to 55 in good health and CMV-seropositive.

V usage is TRBV28 and J usage is TRBJ2-7; possible D gene TRBD1, 5 bases. This CDR3 has 14 amino acids. Germline V gene data show CDR1 as MDHEN and CDR2 as SYDVKM. V dropped 4 bases and J dropped 2 bases, with 12 bases sitting between them. The CDR3 loop is CASSSQGPTYEQYF. CDR3 in DNA: TGTGCCAGCAGTTCCCAGGGCCCAACCTACGAGCAGTACTTC.

V usage is TRBV19 and J usage is TRBJ2-5, with unresolved D. The germline CDR1 and CDR2 sequences are LNHDA and SQIVND (reference sequence). This CDR3 has 13 amino acids. Trimming left V 10 bases short and J 0 bases short, with 12 bases between. The CDR3 DNA sequence: TGTGCCACCGTGGGCCCGTACCAAGAGACCCAGTACTTC. Translation: CATVGPYQETQYF. The variable domain in full, completed from reference TRBV19 and TRBJ2-5, reads DGGITQSPKYLFRKEGQNVTLSCEQNLNHDAMYWYRQDPGQGLRLIYYSQIVNDFQKGDIAEGYSVSREKKESFPLTVTSAQKNPTAFYLCATVGPYQETQYFGPGTRLLVL.

The rearrangement uses TRBV5-6 and TRBJ2-3; D call uncertain. The CDR3 runs 13 residues. With 3 bases removed from V and 4 bases from J, the gap between germline ends came to 9 bases. Germline V gene sequence: CDR1 SGHDT, CDR2 YYEEEE. In DNA form, the CDR3 reads TGTGCCAGCAGCTATGGCCAGGCAGATACGCAGTATTTT. Protein product: CASSYGQADTQYF.

The chain links TRBV30 to TRBJ1-3, with D possibly matching TRBD1 (5 bases). The V gene lost 4 bases and the J gene lost 1 base, with 8 bases spanning the gap. The CDR3 is 13 amino acids. The V gene's germline CDR1 is GTSNPN and CDR2 SVGIG (reference sequence). DNA of the CDR3: TGTGCCTGGACGGCAGGGTCTGGAAACACCATATATTTT. It yields the protein CAWTAGSGNTIYF.

J is TRBJ1-3 and V is TRBV9; 7 bases match TRBD1. Germline V gene lookup returns CDR1 SGDLS and CDR2 YYNGEE. The CDR3 loop spans 16 amino acids. Trimming at V came to 0 bases and at J to 2 bases, leaving 5 bases not matched to a gene. The CDR3 reads CASSVGSGGPGNTIYF. As DNA, the CDR3 is TGTGCCAGCAGCGTAGGGTCAGGGGGACCTGGAAACACCATATATTTT. Variable domain in full (rest from reference TRBV9 and TRBJ1-3): DSGVTQTPKHLITATGQRVTLRCSPRSGDLSVYWYQQSLDQGLQFLIQYYNGEERAKGNILERFSAQQFPDLHSELNLSSLELGDSALYFCASSVGSGGPGNTIYFGEGSWLTVV.

The chain carries TRBV4-3 and TRBJ1-4; 9 nucleotides match TRBD1. The V gene end was trimmed by 1 base and the J gene end by 7 bases; junction bases not matched to a gene: 7. CDR3 size: 16 residues. The germline V gene encodes CDR1 LGHNA and CDR2 YSLEER. The CDR3 region is CASSQGAGTGTEKLFF. CDR3 nucleotides: TGCGCCAGCAGCCAAGGGGCGGGGACAGGGACTGAAAAACTGTTTTTT.

The rearrangement uses TRBV7-9 and TRBJ2-1; D is unresolved. Per the germline V gene, CDR1 is SEHNR and CDR2 is FQNEAQ (reference sequence). The ends were cut back, 0 bases at V and 9 bases at J, with 9 bases in the middle. The CDR3 spans 13 residues. CDR3 region: CASSLANGGEQFF. In DNA, the CDR3 is TGTGCCAGCAGCTTAGCGAACGGTGGTGAGCAGTTCTTC.

The J gene is TRBJ2-7, the V gene TRBV6-5; 7 bases line up with TRBD1. Germline CDR1 reads MNHEY; CDR2 reads SVGAGI. The CDR3 sequence is 14 residues long. With V trimmed by 8 bases and J by 1 base, 8 bases remained unmatched. The CDR3, as DNA: TGTGCCAGCGGACCCGGGACAGCTTCCTACGAGCAGTACTTC. Amino acids: CASGPGTASYEQYF.

The rearrangement uses TRBV7-8 and TRBJ1-3; a possible D gene is TRBD1 (5 bases). V lost 1 base to trimming and J lost 0 bases, with 10 bases between them. The V gene's germline CDR1 is SGHVS and CDR2 FQNEAQ. There are 16 residues in the CDR3. CDR3 sequence: CASSLVRDYSGNTIYF. CDR3 in DNA: TGTGCCAGCAGCTTAGTCCGGGACTACTCTGGAAACACCATATATTTT.

The rearrangement links TRBV7-6 to TRBJ1-2; tentatively, D is TRBD1 (6 bases). The germline V and J ends were trimmed by 5 bases and 4 bases, with 17 bases remaining between them. The CDR3 runs 15 residues. In germline, CDR1 is SGHVS, CDR2 FNYEAQ. This chain's CDR3 is CASSAKQGRGYGYTF. As DNA, the CDR3 is TGTGCCAGCAGCGCTAAACAGGGACGCGGCTATGGCTACACCTTC.

This clone occurred once. The V gene is TRBV28, the J gene TRBJ2-7; tentative D call: TRBD1 (5 bases). Germline assignment: CDR1 MDHEN and CDR2 SYDVKM. The CDR3 length is 14 residues. V was shortened by 8 bases and J by 3 bases, with 17 bases between the two germline ends. The CDR3 spells CASAGSVRGYEQYF. The CDR3 DNA reads TGTGCCAGCGCAGGGTCTGTGCGAGGCTACGAGCAGTACTTC.